The 14 T cell receptor beta chains below were found in one sample sequenced in a study of siplizumab effects on memory and regulatory T cells. Using immunoSEQ multiplex PCR, the repertoire was profiled, and TCRdb retains in-frame clones only, with some absent. This sample has approximately 94,000 clones, with 95% to 97% found just once. The sequencing input was naive CD4+ T cells sorted from blood. These receptors were obtained from a human donor in good health.

The chain recombines TRBV9 with TRBJ1-6; 7 bases align to TRBD1. CDR3 length: 18 amino acids. Germline V gives CDR1 SGDLS, CDR2 YYNGEE. J lost 7 bases, V lost 1 base, and 14 bases had no gene match. The DNA for the CDR3 is TGTGCCAGCAGCGTAACTCCGACAGGGCTTAATGACAATTCACCCCTCCACTTT. As protein: CASSVTPTGLNDNSPLHF.

V and J are TRBV5-6 and TRBJ1-1; the D is unclear. The CDR3 runs to 12 residues. Trimming pared 6 bases from V and 3 bases from J, leaving 9 bases between. The germline V gene has CDR1 SGHDT and CDR2 YYEEEE. CDR3 amino acids: CASTFLYTEAFF. The CDR3 DNA reads TGTGCCAGCACCTTCCTTTACACTGAAGCTTTCTTT.

This chain joins TRBV5-6 and TRBJ2-3; 9 nucleotides line up with TRBD2. This CDR3 is built from 15 residues. Looked up from germline, CDR1 is SGHDT and CDR2 is YYEEEE. V gave up 3 bases and J gave up 1 base; unmatched junction bases: 3. DNA of the CDR3: TGTGCCAGCAGCTCAGCGGGGGGTCGCACAGATACGCAGTATTTT. This translates into CASSSAGGRTDTQYF.

This clone was counted a single time. The chain joins TRBV7-6 to TRBJ1-5; D may be TRBD1 (6 bases). Trimming removed 5 bases from V and 0 bases from J, with 20 bases in between. The CDR3 totals 18 residues. Germline-derived CDR1 and CDR2 are SGHVS and FNYEAQ. The CDR3 sequence is CASSALGARVYSNQPQHF. In DNA form, the CDR3 reads TGTGCCAGCAGCGCCCTGGGGGCGAGGGTGTATAGCAATCAGCCCCAGCATTTT.

This chain links TRBV10-3 with TRBJ2-7, with 8 bases identical to TRBD2. The V gene's germline CDR1 is ENHRY and CDR2 SYGVKD. This CDR3 has 14 amino acids. Unmatched junction bases numbered 0, after V lost 0 bases and J lost 2 bases. CDR3 DNA sequence: TGTGCCATCAGTGAGTCTAGCGGGGCCTACGAGCAGTACTTC. It specifies CAISESSGAYEQYF.

This clone was recorded only once. The V gene is TRBV7-3, the J gene TRBJ1-1, with 7 bases aligning to TRBD1. CDR3 size: 16 residues. J was trimmed by 0 bases and V by 0 bases; bases with no gene match: 4. The germline CDR1 and CDR2 sequences are SGHTA and FQGTGA. The CDR3 DNA reads as TGTGCCAGCAGCTTAACGCCGACAGGGATGAACACTGAAGCTTTCTTT. It is translated as CASSLTPTGMNTEAFF.

The V gene is TRBV10-3, the J gene TRBJ2-1; D remains unclear. The CDR3 is 11 residues long. CDR1 and CDR2 (germline): ENHRY, SYGVKD. This CDR3 reads CASAGFNEQFF. The DNA of the CDR3 is TGTGCTAGTGCCGGGTTCAATGAGCAGTTCTTC.

The V and J genes are TRBV19 and TRBJ1-1; D is possibly TRBD1 (5 bases). This CDR3 has 14 residues. The V and J ends lost 6 bases and 10 bases respectively, with 21 bases between them. Germline loops: CDR1 LNHDA, CDR2 SQIVND (reference sequence). CDR3: CASRRFQGDLVAFF. The CDR3 nucleotides are TGTGCCAGTAGGAGGTTCCAGGGAGACCTTGTAGCTTTCTTT. The whole variable domain, filled in from reference TRBV19 and TRBJ1-1, reads DGGITQSPKYLFRKEGQNVTLSCEQNLNHDAMYWYRQDPGQGLRLIYYSQIVNDFQKGDIAEGYSVSREKKESFPLTVTSAQKNPTAFYLCASRRFQGDLVAFFGQGTRLTVV.

This clone was seen just once. The rearrangement links TRBV7-9 to TRBJ2-7; D is uncertain. This CDR3 region has 16 residues. Deletions cut 5 bases from V and 7 bases from J, with 24 bases between. In germline, CDR1 is SEHNR, CDR2 FQNEAQ (reference sequence). CDR3: CASSASRNGRVLEQYF. In DNA, the CDR3 is TGTGCCAGCAGCGCCTCTAGAAATGGACGAGTATTAGAGCAGTACTTC.

The chain employs TRBV5-1 and TRBJ2-3; TRBD1 aligns across 10 bases. V gave up 2 bases and J gave up 1 base; unmatched junction bases: 7. The CDR3 consists of 17 residues. Germline CDR1 is SGHRS and CDR2 is YFSETQ. CDR3 region: CASSFFSGTGGTDTQYF. CDR3 DNA sequence: TGCGCCAGCAGCTTCTTCTCCGGGACAGGGGGCACAGATACGCAGTATTTT.

This chain uses TRBV7-8 with TRBJ2-3, with 7 bases fitting TRBD2. With V trimmed by 4 bases and J by 6 bases, 7 bases remained unmatched. The V gene's germline CDR1 is SGHVS and CDR2 FQNEAQ. This CDR3 is built from 14 residues. The CDR3 reads CASSSRGVGDTQYF. The DNA for the CDR3 is TGTGCCAGCAGCTCCCGGGGGGTGGGGGATACGCAGTATTTT.

The chain carries TRBV9 and TRBJ1-3, with D possibly matching TRBD1 (5 bases). The CDR3 length is 16 residues. The germline V gene encodes CDR1 SGDLS and CDR2 YYNGEE. Trimming shortened V by 0 bases and J by 2 bases, and 12 bases separated the two germline ends. Here the CDR3 DNA reads TGTGCCAGCAGCGTAGATAAAGGGGCTACTGGAAACACCATATATTTT. It translates to CASSVDKGATGNTIYF.

V gene TRBV19 combines with J gene TRBJ2-7; D may correspond to TRBD1 or TRBD2 (5 bases each). V shed 7 bases and J shed 3 bases, with 19 bases lying between them. This CDR3 has 15 amino acids. Germline CDR1 LNHDA, CDR2 SQIVND (reference sequence). The CDR3 here is CASMKQVRVGYEQYF. In DNA, the CDR3 is TGTGCCAGTATGAAACAGGTGAGGGTTGGCTACGAGCAGTACTTC.

The chain has TRBV5-6 and TRBJ2-7; D is unresolved. The CDR3 is made up of 12 amino acids. CDR1 and CDR2 (germline): SGHDT, YYEEEE. Trimming cost V 0 bases and J 2 bases, with 3 bases left between them. CDR3 DNA: TGTGCCAGCAGCTTGGTTCCCTACGAGCAGTACTTC. Its translation is CASSLVPYEQYF. The full variable domain, completed using reference TRBV5-6 and TRBJ2-7, is DAGVTQSPTHLIKTRGQQVTLRCSPKSGHDTVSWYQQALGQGPQFIFQYYEEEERQRGNFPDRFSGHQFPNYSSELNVNALLLGDSALYLCASSLVPYEQYFGPGTRLTVT.